Below are 5 T cell receptor beta chains sequenced from a single sample in a study of regulatory T cells in long-lasting Graves disease. Arm-PCR of CDR3 regions and iRepertoire HTBI primers were used to build TCR beta libraries. In TCRdb, the multiplex PCR reads were re-called with MiXCR into one record per CDR3 protein. The table shows 200,000 to 250,000 distinct CDR3 sequences, with 20% occurring only once. The time point was: newly diagnosed GD, antithyroid drugs for less than 3 months. The authors made the TCR library using RNA they extracted from PBMCs. Sample: peripheral blood mononuclear cells (PBMCs), taken at new diagnosis, from a patient treated with antithyroid drugs. Source of these receptors: a female donor with Graves disease.

Of note for this clonotype: With a much larger clone just one base away, this may be a read error. This CDR3 reads CASSRDRGSPLHF. Written as DNA, the CDR3 is TGTGCCAGCAGCCGGGACAGGGGATCACCCCTCCACTTT. The chain couples TRBV14 to TRBJ1-6; 10 bases match TRBD1. V was clipped by 4 bases and J by 10 bases; unmatched bases: 1. Germline CDR1 is SGHDN and CDR2 is FVKESK. CDR3 length: 13 amino acids.

This clonotype was detected ten times or more. The chain links TRBV3-1 to TRBJ1-1; D unresolved. V was cut by 4 bases and J by 1 base, with 10 bases left in between. CDR1 and CDR2 from the germline V gene are LGHDT and YNNKEL (reference sequence). The length of the CDR3 is 14 residues. For the CDR3, the DNA is TGTGCCAGCAGCCCATATACGGGGAACACTGAAGCTTTCTTT. Translating gives CASSPYTGNTEAFF. The full variable domain, rest sourced from reference TRBV3-1 and TRBJ1-1, is DTAVSQTPKYLVTQMGNDKSIKCEQNLGHDTMYWYKQDSKKFLKIMFSYNNKELIINETVPNRFSPKSPDKAHLNLHINSLELGDSAVYFCASSPYTGNTEAFFGQGTRLTVV.

This clonotype was seen many times. The chain has TRBV11-3 and TRBJ2-7; a possible D gene is TRBD1 (6 bases). With 3 bases removed from V and 6 bases from J, the gap between germline ends came to 18 bases. The germline V gene has CDR1 SGHNT and CDR2 YENEEA. The CDR3 length is 15 residues. CDR3 coding DNA: TGTGCCAGCAGCTTCCGGCAGGGGCAGAAGGGCGAGCAGTACTTC. This sequence encodes CASSFRQGQKGEQYF.

With regard to this clonotype: A read error likely explains this, since a far larger clone differs by one base. This chain links TRBV7-2 with TRBJ2-3; either TRBD1 or TRBD2 may fit D (7 bases each). The J call may be incorrect, as the DNA end agrees better with TRBJ2-7. The germline V gene has CDR1 SGHTA and CDR2 FQGNSA. The CDR3 consists of 14 residues. The CDR3 DNA sequence: TGTGCCAGCAGCTCAGGGGGGGGACTCTACGAGCAGTACTTC. It encodes CASSSGGGLYEQYF.

Ten or more counts support this clonotype. CDR3 nucleotides: TGTGCCAGCAGCTTAGCAGGGGGCGCAGGGGAGACCCAGTACTTC. Translation: CASSLAGGAGETQYF. The rearrangement joins TRBV11-2 to TRBJ2-5, with 8 positions matching TRBD1. The CDR3 runs to 15 residues. Trimming took 1 base from V and 5 from J; bases not matched to a gene: 6. The germline CDR1 and CDR2 sequences are SGHAT and FQNNGV.